This T cell receptor beta chain was found in a study of shared clonotypes between healthy human individuals. Overall study: Three CD4 naive, three CD4 memory, two CD8 naive and one CD8 memory plate were used per donor.

Study-wide results and limits: The authors expected sequencing depth to affect clonotype sharing among donors. Sample collection involved blood only; tissue repertoires are likely different.

The naive CD8 fraction comprised CD45RO-negative cells positively selected for CCR7 and excluded terminally differentiated effector memory CD45RA+ cells. Researchers ran the assay at a deep level. Sequenced by immunoSEQ multiplex PCR; TCRdb stores in-frame clones only, minus some. Of under 2,000,000 clones in the sample, about 94% were seen once. The table lists this clone with a few counts. Its antigen remains unidentified. The sample contains more than one DNA sequence encoding this CDR3. The sequence derives from a young man in good health. The sequenced sample consisted of naive CD8+ T cells sorted from blood.

The CDR3 nucleotides read TGTGCCAGCAGCTTGGATGGCACTGAAGCTTTCTTT. Protein sequence: CASSLDGTEAFF. V usage is TRBV5-4 and J usage is TRBJ1-1; D is unresolved. Trimming shortened V by 0 bases and J by 4 bases, and 4 bases separated the two germline ends. CDR3 size: 12 residues. CDR1 is SGHNT, CDR2 YYREEE, per germline (reference sequence).